This is a list of T cell receptor beta chains from one sample in a study of circulating tumor DNA in untreated peripheral T-cell lymphoma. The repertoire was sequenced with immunoSEQ multiplex PCR; TCRdb's copy has only in-frame clones and lacks some. The repertoire holds thousands of clones, with 65% to 85% as singletons. The sample comprised tumor tissue. These receptor sequences come from a human donor with peripheral T-cell lymphoma. The conserved cysteine and the conserved F or W are not part of the CDR3 here. Fields, in order: J gene, V gene, CDR3 protein.

J gene: TRBJ2-7
V gene: TRBV11-3
CDR3 protein: ASSSSLVYYEQY

J gene: TRBJ1-4
V gene: TRBV12-2
CDR3 protein: ATQSGPTREKLF

J gene: TRBJ2-3
V gene: TRBV19
CDR3 protein: ASSSPLAGTDTQY

J gene: TRBJ1-5
V gene: TRBV19
CDR3 protein: ASSIPRGAGQPQH

J gene: TRBJ1-4
V gene: TRBV30
CDR3 protein: AWKGGPGEKLF

J gene: TRBJ1-3
V gene: TRBV10-2
CDR3 protein: ASHLTGNSGNTIY

J gene: TRBJ1-1
V gene: TRBV7-6
CDR3 protein: ASSFPGGTLLNTEVF

J gene: TRBJ2-3
V gene: TRBV19
CDR3 protein: ASTTSGGSTDTQY

J gene: TRBJ2-7
V gene: TRBV19
CDR3 protein: ASSLPDRAYEQY

J gene: TRBJ2-3
V gene: TRBV6-8
CDR3 protein: ASSYAKAGGTTDTQY

J gene: TRBJ2-6
V gene: TRBV29-1
CDR3 protein: SVETPSRGVHSGANVLT

J gene: TRBJ2-5
V gene: TRBV5-1
CDR3 protein: ASSLEKGSRETQY

J gene: TRBJ1-4
V gene: TRBV7-6
CDR3 protein: ASSPRDTDNEKLF

J gene: TRBJ1-2
V gene: TRBV30
CDR3 protein: AWSWGQGGLSYGYT

J gene: TRBJ2-7
V gene: TRBV6-8
CDR3 protein: ASSSSAASSYEQY

J gene: TRBJ1-2
V gene: TRBV23-1
CDR3 protein: ASSQDVTGGQNYGYT

J gene: TRBJ1-6
V gene: TRBV1
CDR3 protein: VSSQPRQGRMNSPLH

J gene: TRBJ1-1
V gene: TRBV30
CDR3 protein: AWSVQTEAF

J gene: TRBJ2-1
V gene: TRBV12-5
CDR3 protein: ASGLGGDYNEQF

J gene: TRBJ1-2
V gene: TRBV7-7
CDR3 protein: ASSLPRGQGSHYGYT

J gene: TRBJ2-7
V gene: TRBV11-3
CDR3 protein: ASSSPTEFFYEQY

J gene: TRBJ2-5
V gene: TRBV14
CDR3 protein: ASSQGRYETQY

J gene: TRBJ1-2
V gene: TRBV30
CDR3 protein: AWRWRAIYGYT

J gene: TRBJ2-7
V gene: TRBV15
CDR3 protein: ATSRDESGFYEQY

J gene: TRBJ1-5
V gene: TRBV6-8
CDR3 protein: ASSFTGGLSNQPQH

J gene: TRBJ2-7
V gene: TRBV30
CDR3 protein: AWRRDRGIYEQY

J gene: TRBJ2-7
V gene: TRBV5-1
CDR3 protein: ASSLRPSFRTSGSYEQY

J gene: TRBJ2-7
V gene: TRBV19
CDR3 protein: ASSIPNRRSEQY

J gene: TRBJ1-2
V gene: TRBV23-1
CDR3 protein: ASSQTDSFNYGYT

J gene: TRBJ2-5
V gene: TRBV7-5
CDR3 protein: ASSIRTGGRETQY

J gene: TRBJ1-2
V gene: TRBV6-8
CDR3 protein: ASSPGTQGGYT

J gene: TRBJ1-3
V gene: TRBV6-8
CDR3 protein: ASSSRDSLRGNTIY

J gene: TRBJ1-1
V gene: TRBV19
CDR3 protein: ASKIVNTEAF

J gene: TRBJ1-5
V gene: TRBV29-1
CDR3 protein: SVSSGSNQPQH

J gene: TRBJ2-6
V gene: TRBV19
CDR3 protein: ASSTPGRLSGANVLT

J gene: TRBJ1-3
V gene: TRBV7-5
CDR3 protein: ASSSYVGSSGNTIY

J gene: TRBJ2-7
V gene: TRBV6-8
CDR3 protein: ASSYQVLSGTVAYEQY

J gene: TRBJ2-3
V gene: TRBV9
CDR3 protein: ASSGLPTSTDTQY

J gene: TRBJ2-3
V gene: TRBV15
CDR3 protein: ATSPGLASDTQY

J gene: TRBJ1-4
V gene: TRBV1
CDR3 protein: ASSLGQPNEKLF